This TCR beta chain emerged from a study of T cells in women clearing cervical HPV infection. Study-wide context: Case blood was drawn when the lesion was first found; control blood after infection became undetectable.

Some clones are missing from TCRdb's copy, which holds only in-frame ones; the method was immunoSEQ multiplex PCR. Its table records 25,000 to 35,000 clones. This TCR was sampled from a woman aged 18 to 75 with a cervical HPV16 infection that either progressed to CIN3+ or cleared (not recorded which). Sequencing was done on a sample of blood buffy coat.

CDR3 DNA, as far as it was read: TGCAGTGCTAGGGGACTAGCGGGAGGGCTAGGAGAGACC. This sequence encodes CSARGLAGGLGET. In full, the CDR3 reads CSARGLAGGLGETQYF. The chain uses TRBV20-1 and TRBJ2-5, with 16 bases that match TRBD2. The CDR3 extends 3 residues past the end of the read, so its final part is completed from the germline J gene. CDR3 length: 16 amino acids. The V and J ends lost 3 bases and 4 bases, in that order; junction bases with no gene match: 5. Germline CDR1 reads DFQATT; CDR2 reads SNEGSKA (reference sequence).